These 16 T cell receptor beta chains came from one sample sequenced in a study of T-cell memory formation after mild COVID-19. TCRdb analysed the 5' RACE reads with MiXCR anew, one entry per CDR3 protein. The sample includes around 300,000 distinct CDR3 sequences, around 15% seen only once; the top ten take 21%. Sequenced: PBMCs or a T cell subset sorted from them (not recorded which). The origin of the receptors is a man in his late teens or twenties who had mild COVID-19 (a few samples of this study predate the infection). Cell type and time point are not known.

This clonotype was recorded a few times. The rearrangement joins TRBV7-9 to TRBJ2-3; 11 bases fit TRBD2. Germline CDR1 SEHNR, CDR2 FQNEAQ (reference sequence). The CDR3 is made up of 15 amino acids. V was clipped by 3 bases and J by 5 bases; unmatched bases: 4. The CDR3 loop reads CASSFSSGGLDTQYF. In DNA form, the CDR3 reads TGTGCCAGCAGCTTCTCTAGCGGGGGGCTAGATACGCAGTATTTT.

The CDR3 loop is CASSSRVWGDSPLHF. The CDR3 DNA sequence: TGTGCCAGCAGCTCCAGGGTTTGGGGAGATTCACCCCTCCACTTT. The rearrangement joins TRBV5-6 to TRBJ1-6; a weak D match, TRBD1 (5 bases). V lost 3 bases and J lost 8, with 15 bases in between. The CDR3 is 15 amino acids. Germline V gene data show CDR1 as SGHDT and CDR2 as YYEEEE.

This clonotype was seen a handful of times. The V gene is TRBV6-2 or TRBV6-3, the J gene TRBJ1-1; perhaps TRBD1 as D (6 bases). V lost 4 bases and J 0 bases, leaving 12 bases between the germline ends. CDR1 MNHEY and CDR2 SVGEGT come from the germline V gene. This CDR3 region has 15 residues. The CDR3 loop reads CASSLYTGMNTEAFF. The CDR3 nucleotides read TGTGCCAGCAGTTTATACACAGGGATGAACACTGAAGCTTTCTTT.

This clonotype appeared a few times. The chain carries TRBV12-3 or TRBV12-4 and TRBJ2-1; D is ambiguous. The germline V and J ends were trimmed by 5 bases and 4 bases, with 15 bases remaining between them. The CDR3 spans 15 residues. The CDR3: CASSRSGGTYNEQFF. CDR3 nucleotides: TGTGCCAGCAGTCGCTCGGGCGGAACATACAATGAGCAGTTCTTC.

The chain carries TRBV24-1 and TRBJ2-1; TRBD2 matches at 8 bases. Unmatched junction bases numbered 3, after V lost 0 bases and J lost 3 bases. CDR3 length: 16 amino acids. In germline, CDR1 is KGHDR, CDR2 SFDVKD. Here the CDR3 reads CATSDLTSGLYNEQFF. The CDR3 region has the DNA TGTGCCACCAGTGATTTGACTAGCGGACTCTACAATGAGCAGTTCTTC.

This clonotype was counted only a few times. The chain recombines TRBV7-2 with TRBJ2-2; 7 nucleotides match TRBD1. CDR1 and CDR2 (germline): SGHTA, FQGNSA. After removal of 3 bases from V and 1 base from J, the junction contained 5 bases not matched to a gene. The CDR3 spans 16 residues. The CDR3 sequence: CASSFPRTGNTGELFF. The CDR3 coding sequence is TGTGCCAGCAGCTTCCCTCGGACAGGGAACACCGGGGAGCTGTTTTTT.

This CDR3 reads CASSLTGGEGEAFF. In DNA, the CDR3 is TGTGCCAGCAGCCTAACAGGGGGCGAGGGTGAAGCTTTCTTT. This sequence joins TRBV7-9 and TRBJ1-1; 9 bases are a match to TRBD1. From germline, CDR1 is SEHNR and CDR2 FQNEAQ (reference sequence). V was pared by 5 bases and J by 7 bases, with 8 bases of the junction left unmatched. This CDR3 contains 14 residues. Variable domain in full (rest from reference TRBV7-9 and TRBJ1-1): DTGVSQNPRHKITKRGQNVTFRCDPISEHNRLYWYRQTLGQGPEFLTYFQNEAQLEKSRLLSDRFSAERPKGSFSTLEIQRTEQGDSAMYLCASSLTGGEGEAFFGQGTRLTVV.

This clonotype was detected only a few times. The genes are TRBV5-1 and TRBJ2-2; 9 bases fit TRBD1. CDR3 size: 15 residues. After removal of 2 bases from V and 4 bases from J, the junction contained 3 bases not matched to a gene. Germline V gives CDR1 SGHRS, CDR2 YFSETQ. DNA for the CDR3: TGCGCCAGCAGCTTCGGACAGGGGATCACCGGGGAGCTGTTTTTT. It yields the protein CASSFGQGITGELFF.

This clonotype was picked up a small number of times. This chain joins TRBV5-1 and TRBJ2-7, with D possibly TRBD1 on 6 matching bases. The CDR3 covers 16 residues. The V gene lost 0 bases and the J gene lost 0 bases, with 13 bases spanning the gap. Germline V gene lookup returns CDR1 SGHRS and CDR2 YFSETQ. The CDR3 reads CASSLESGQSSYEQYF. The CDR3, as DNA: TGCGCCAGCAGCTTGGAATCTGGACAGAGCTCCTACGAGCAGTACTTC.

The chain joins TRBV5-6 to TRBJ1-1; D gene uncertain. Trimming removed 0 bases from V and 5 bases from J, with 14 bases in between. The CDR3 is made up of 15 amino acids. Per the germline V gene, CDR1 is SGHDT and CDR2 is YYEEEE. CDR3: CASSLASRRWTEAFF. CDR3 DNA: TGTGCCAGCAGCTTGGCCAGCAGAAGATGGACTGAAGCTTTCTTT.

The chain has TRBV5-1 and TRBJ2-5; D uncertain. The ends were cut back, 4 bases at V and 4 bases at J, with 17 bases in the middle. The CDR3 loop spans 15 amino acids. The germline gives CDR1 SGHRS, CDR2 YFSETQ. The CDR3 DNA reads TGCGCCAGCAGCCCGGAACGTCACAAAGGAGAGACCCAGTACTTC. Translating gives CASSPERHKGETQYF.

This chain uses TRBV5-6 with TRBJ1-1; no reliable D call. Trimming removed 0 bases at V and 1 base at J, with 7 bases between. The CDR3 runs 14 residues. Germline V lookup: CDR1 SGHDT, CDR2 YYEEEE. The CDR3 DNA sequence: TGTGCCAGCAGCTTGGGGCTCCGGAACACTGAAGCTTTCTTT. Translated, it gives CASSLGLRNTEAFF.

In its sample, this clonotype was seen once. CDR3 loop: CASRYYVGDTQYF. As DNA, the CDR3 is TGTGCCAGCAGATACTACGTTGGAGATACGCAGTATTTT. The rearrangement joins TRBV7-2 to TRBJ2-3; D remains unclear. This CDR3 spans 13 amino acids. Germline V gives CDR1 SGHTA, CDR2 FQGNSA. Trimming took off 6 bases at V and 5 bases at J, with 12 bases between the two ends.

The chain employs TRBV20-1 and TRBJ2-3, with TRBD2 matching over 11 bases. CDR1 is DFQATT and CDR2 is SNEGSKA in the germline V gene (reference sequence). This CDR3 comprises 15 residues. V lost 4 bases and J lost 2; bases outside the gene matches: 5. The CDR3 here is CSAKGTSGNTDTQYF. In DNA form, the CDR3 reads TGCAGTGCTAAAGGGACTAGCGGCAACACAGATACGCAGTATTTT.

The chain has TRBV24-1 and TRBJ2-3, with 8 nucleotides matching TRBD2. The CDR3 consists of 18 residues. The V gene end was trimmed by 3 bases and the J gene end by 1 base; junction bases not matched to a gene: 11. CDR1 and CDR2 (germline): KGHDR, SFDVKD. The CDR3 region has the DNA TGTGCCACCAGTGATCCAACGCCGGGGGGGTCTGGCACAGATACGCAGTATTTT. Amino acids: CATSDPTPGGSGTDTQYF.

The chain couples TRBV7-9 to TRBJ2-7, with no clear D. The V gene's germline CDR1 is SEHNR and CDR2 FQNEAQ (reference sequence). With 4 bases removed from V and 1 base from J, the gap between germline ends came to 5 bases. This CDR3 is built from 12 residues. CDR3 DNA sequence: TGTGCCAGCAGCTCAGAATCCTACGAGCAGTACGTC. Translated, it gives CASSSESYEQYV.